This TCR beta chain came from a study of T cell changes during pregnancy in multiple sclerosis. Only in-frame clones appear in the TCRdb table, and some are missing; sequencing was by immunoSEQ multiplex PCR. The table records 60,000 to 70,000 clones, under 95% of them present only once. The source is a female donor in good health, enrolled as a control in a pregnancy study. Sequences were derived from peripheral blood, sampled in the third trimester of pregnancy.

CDR3 sequence reads: CASSQPRFGQGSEQYF. CDR3 bases: TGTGCCAGCAGCCAGCCACGATTCGGACAGGGCAGCGAGCAGTACTTC. The genes are TRBV4-2 and TRBJ2-7; TRBD1 agrees at 8 bases. The trim removed 3 bases at V and 6 bases at J, leaving 13 bases unmatched. This CDR3 spans 16 amino acids. In germline, CDR1 is LGHNA, CDR2 YNFKEQ.